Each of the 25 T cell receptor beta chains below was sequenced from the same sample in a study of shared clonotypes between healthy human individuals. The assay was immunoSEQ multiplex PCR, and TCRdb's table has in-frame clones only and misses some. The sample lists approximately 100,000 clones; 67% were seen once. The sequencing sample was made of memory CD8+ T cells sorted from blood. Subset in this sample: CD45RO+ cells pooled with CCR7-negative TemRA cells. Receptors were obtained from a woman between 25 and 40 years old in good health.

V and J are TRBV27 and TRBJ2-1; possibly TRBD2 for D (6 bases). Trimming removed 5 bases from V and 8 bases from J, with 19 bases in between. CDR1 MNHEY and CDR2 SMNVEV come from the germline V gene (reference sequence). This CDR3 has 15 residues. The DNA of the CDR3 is TGTGCCAGCAGTCTCGGAGTCTCGGGGGAAGATGAGCAGTTCTTC. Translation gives CASSLGVSGEDEQFF.

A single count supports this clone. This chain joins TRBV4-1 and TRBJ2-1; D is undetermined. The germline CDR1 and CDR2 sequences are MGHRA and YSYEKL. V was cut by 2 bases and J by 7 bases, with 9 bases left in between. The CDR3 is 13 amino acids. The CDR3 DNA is TGCGCCAGCAGCCAAAAGCCCAGGAATGAGCAGTTCTTC. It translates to CASSQKPRNEQFF.

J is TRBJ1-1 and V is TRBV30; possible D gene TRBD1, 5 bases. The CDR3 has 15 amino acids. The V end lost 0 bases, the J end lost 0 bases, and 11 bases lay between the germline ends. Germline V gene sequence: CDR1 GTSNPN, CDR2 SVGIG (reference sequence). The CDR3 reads CAWSVLGGVNTEAFF. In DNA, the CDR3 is TGTGCCTGGAGTGTACTGGGAGGGGTGAACACTGAAGCTTTCTTT.

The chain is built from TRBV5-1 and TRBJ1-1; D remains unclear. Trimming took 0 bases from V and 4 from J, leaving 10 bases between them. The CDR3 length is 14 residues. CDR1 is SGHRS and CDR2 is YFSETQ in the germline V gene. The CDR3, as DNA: TGCGCCAGCAGCTTGGCGACCCCGGGCACTGAAGCTTTCTTT. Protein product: CASSLATPGTEAFF.

The CDR3 loop is CASSFYPNPEQYF. The CDR3 DNA reads as TGTGCCAGCAGCTTCTACCCCAACCCGGAGCAGTACTTC. V usage is TRBV5-4 and J usage is TRBJ2-5; D is undetermined. Looked up from germline, CDR1 is SGHNT and CDR2 is YYREEE (reference sequence). The CDR3 length is 13 residues. V gave up 2 bases and J gave up 11 bases, with 16 bases separating them. Full variable domain (rest looked up from reference TRBV5-4 and TRBJ2-5): ETGVTQSPTHLIKTRGQQVTLRCSSQSGHNTVSWYQQALGQGPQFIFQYYREEENGRGNFPPRFSGLQFPNYSSELNVNALELDDSALYLCASSFYPNPEQYFGPGTRLLVL.

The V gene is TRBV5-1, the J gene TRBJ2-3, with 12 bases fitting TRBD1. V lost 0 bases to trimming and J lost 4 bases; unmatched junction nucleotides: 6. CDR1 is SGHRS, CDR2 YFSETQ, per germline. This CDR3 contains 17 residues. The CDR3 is CASSLGRDRGRSDTQYF. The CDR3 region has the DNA TGCGCCAGCAGCTTGGGCCGGGACAGGGGGCGGTCAGATACGCAGTATTTT.

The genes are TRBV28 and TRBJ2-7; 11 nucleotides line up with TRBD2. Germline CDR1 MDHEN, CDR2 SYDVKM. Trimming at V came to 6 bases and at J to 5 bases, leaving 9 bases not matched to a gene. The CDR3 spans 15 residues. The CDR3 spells CASRFLAGGSHEQYF. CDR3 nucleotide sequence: TGTGCCAGCAGATTTCTAGCGGGAGGTTCCCACGAGCAGTACTTC.

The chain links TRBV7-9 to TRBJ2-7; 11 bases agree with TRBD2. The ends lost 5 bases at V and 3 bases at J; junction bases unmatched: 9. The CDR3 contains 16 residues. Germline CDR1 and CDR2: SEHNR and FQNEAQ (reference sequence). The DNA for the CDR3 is TGTGCCAGCAGCCAAGTAATAGGGACTAGCGGCTACGAGCAGTACTTC. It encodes CASSQVIGTSGYEQYF.

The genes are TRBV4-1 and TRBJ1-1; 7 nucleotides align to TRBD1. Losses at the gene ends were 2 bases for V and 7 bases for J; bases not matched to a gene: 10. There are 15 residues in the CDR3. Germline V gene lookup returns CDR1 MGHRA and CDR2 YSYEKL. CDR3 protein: CASSQLQGRKREAFF. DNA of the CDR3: TGCGCCAGCAGCCAATTACAGGGGCGCAAACGTGAAGCTTTCTTT.

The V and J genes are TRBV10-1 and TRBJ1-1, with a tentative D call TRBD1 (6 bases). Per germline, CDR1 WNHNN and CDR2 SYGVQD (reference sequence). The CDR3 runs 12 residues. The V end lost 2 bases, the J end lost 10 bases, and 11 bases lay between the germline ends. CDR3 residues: CASSEPGHRAFF. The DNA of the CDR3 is TGCGCCAGCAGTGAGCCGGGACATAGAGCTTTCTTT.

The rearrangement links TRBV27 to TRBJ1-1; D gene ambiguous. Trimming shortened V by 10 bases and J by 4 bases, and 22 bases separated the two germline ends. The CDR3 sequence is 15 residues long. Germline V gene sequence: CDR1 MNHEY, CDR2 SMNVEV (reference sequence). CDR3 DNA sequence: TGTGCCACCTGTTTGAGGATAGGAAGCCCCACTGAAGCTTTCTTT. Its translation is CATCLRIGSPTEAFF.

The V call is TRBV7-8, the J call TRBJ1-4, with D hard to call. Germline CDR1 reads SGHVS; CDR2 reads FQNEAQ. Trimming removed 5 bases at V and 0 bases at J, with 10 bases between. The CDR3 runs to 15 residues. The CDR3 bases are TGTGCCAGCAGCCCGAACGGTGCAACTAATGAAAAACTGTTTTTT. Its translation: CASSPNGATNEKLFF.

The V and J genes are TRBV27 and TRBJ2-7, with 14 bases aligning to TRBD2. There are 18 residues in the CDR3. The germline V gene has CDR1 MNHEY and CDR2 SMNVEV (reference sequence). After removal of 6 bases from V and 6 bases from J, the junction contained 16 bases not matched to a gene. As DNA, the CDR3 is TGTGCCAGCAGCGGCCGACTAGCGGGAGGGACCTACCGACTCGAGCAGTACTTC. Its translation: CASSGRLAGGTYRLEQYF.

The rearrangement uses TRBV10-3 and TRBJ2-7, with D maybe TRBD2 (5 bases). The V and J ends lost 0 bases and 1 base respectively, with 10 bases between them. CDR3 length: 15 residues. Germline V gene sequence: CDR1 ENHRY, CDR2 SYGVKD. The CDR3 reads CAISESGRASYEQYF. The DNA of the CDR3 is TGTGCCATCAGTGAGTCTGGGAGAGCATCCTACGAGCAGTACTTC.

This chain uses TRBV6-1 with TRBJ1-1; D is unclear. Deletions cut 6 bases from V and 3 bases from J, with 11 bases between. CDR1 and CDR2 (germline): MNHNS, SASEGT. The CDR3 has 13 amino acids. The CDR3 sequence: CASSPILDTEAFF. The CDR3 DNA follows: TGTGCCAGCAGCCCAATTTTGGACACTGAAGCTTTCTTT.

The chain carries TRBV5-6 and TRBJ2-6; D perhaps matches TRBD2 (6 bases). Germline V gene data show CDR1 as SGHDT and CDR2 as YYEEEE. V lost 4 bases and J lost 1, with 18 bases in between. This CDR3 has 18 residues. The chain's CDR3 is CASSPFIGRLSGANVLTF. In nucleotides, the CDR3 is TGTGCCAGCAGCCCGTTTATAGGGAGGCTATCTGGGGCCAACGTCCTGACTTTC.

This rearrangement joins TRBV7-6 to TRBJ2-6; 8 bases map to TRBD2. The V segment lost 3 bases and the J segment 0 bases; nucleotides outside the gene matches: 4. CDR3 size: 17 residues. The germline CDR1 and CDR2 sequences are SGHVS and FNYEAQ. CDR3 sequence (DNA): TGTGCCAGCAGCTTCCCGGGAGGGGACTCTGGGGCCAACGTCCTGACTTTC. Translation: CASSFPGGDSGANVLTF.

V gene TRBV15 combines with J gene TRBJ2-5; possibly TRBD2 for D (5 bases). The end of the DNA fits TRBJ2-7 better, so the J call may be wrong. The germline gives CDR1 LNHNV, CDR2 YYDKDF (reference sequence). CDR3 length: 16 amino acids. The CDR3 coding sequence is TGTGCCACCAGCAGAGAAGGGCTAGCCGAGACCTACGAGCAGTACTTC. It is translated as CATSREGLAETYEQYF.

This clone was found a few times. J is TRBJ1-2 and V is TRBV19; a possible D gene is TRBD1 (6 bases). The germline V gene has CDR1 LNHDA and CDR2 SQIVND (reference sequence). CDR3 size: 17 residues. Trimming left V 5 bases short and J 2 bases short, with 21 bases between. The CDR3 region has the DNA TGTGCCAGTAGTCCCCGGCGTGGGCAGGGGCTAAACTATGGCTACACCTTC. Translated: CASSPRRGQGLNYGYTF.

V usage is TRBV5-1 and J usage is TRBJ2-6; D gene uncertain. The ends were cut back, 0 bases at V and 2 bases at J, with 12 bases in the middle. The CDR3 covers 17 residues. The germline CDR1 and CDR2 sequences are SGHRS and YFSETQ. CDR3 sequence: CASSLEPNTPGANVLTF. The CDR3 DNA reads TGCGCCAGCAGCTTGGAACCCAACACTCCTGGGGCCAACGTCCTGACTTTC.

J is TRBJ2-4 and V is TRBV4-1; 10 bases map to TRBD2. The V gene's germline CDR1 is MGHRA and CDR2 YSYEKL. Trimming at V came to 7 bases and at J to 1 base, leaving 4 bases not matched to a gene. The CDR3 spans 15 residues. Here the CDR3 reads CASTGAGGAKNIQYF. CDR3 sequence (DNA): TGCGCCAGCACTGGAGCGGGAGGGGCCAAAAACATTCAGTACTTC.

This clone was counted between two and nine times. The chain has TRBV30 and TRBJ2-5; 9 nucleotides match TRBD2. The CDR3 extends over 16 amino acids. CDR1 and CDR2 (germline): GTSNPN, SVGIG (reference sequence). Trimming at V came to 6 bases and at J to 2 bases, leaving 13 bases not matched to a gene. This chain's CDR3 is CACPYQIAGEQETQYF. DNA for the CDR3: TGTGCCTGCCCCTACCAAATAGCGGGGGAGCAAGAGACCCAGTACTTC.

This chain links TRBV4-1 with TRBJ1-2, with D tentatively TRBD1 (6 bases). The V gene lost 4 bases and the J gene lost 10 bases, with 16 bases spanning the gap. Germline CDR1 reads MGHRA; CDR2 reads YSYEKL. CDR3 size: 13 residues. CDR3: CASSLVGDINYTF. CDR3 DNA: TGCGCCAGCAGCCTAGTGGGGGACATCAACTACACCTTC.

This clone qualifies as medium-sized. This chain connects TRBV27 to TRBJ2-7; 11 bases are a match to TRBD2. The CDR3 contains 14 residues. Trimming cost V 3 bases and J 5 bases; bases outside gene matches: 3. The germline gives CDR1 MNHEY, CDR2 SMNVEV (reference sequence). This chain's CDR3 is CASSFTSGSNEQYF. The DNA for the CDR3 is TGTGCCAGCAGTTTTACTAGCGGGAGTAACGAGCAGTACTTC.

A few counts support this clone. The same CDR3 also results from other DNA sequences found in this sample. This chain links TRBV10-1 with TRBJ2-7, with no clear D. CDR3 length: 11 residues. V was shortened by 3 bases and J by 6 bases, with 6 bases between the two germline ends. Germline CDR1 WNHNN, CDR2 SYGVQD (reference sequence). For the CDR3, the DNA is TGCGCCAGCAGTGACGAGAGCGAGCAGTACTTC. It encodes CASSDESEQYF.